One sample yielded the 27 T cell receptor beta chains listed below, sequenced in a study of cytomegalovirus exposure and HLA in healthy donors. The PCR contained 60 Vbeta and 13 Jbeta primers. Repertoires were generated with immunoSEQ multiplex PCR, while TCRdb's copy carries only in-frame clones and drops some. The top ten clones hold 4% to 6% of a sample with roughly 140,000 clones, 70% to 80% of them seen once. The sequenced material came from PBMCs. These receptors were collected from a woman between 45 and 60 years old in good health and CMV-seronegative.

DNA of the CDR3: TGTGCCAGCAGACTACAGGGGATGATATCTAATGAAAAACTGTTTTTT. Its protein is CASRLQGMISNEKLFF. The genes are TRBV28 and TRBJ1-4; 7 bases fit TRBD1. J was trimmed by 3 bases and V by 6 bases; bases with no gene match: 10. The CDR3 is made up of 16 amino acids. Germline CDR1 reads MDHEN; CDR2 reads SYDVKM.

This chain links TRBV7-8 with TRBJ2-7; D is uncertain. Germline V gives CDR1 SGHVS, CDR2 FQNEAQ. V was clipped by 4 bases and J by 2 bases, with 3 bases between them. The CDR3 spans 11 residues. As DNA, the CDR3 is TGTGCCAGCAGCTCGGCCTACGAGCAGTACTTC. Translating gives CASSSAYEQYF.

The rearrangement uses TRBV7-2 and TRBJ1-1; perhaps TRBD1 as D (5 bases). Germline V lookup: CDR1 SGHTA, CDR2 FQGNSA. This CDR3 comprises 15 residues. The ends were cut back, 5 bases at V and 0 bases at J, with 13 bases in the middle. This CDR3 is CASSLRQSMNTEAFF. CDR3 nucleotides: TGTGCCAGCAGCCTTCGACAGTCAATGAACACTGAAGCTTTCTTT.

V gene TRBV19 combines with J gene TRBJ2-7; 7 bases map to TRBD1. The germline CDR1 and CDR2 sequences are LNHDA and SQIVND (reference sequence). CDR3 length equals 13 residues. Trimming cost V 5 bases and J 3 bases; bases outside gene matches: 4. CDR3 loop: CASSSRDSYEQYF. Here the CDR3 DNA reads TGTGCCAGTAGTTCCCGGGACAGCTACGAGCAGTACTTC.

The chain uses TRBV4-3 and TRBJ2-5; TRBD1 matches 11 bases. The CDR3 has 17 residues. V was clipped by 1 base and J by 0 bases; unmatched bases: 4. Germline CDR1 and CDR2: LGHNA and YSLEER. This chain's CDR3 is CASSQGWDRGYQETQYF. The CDR3 nucleotides are TGCGCCAGCAGCCAAGGCTGGGACAGGGGGTACCAAGAGACCCAGTACTTC.

This rearrangement joins TRBV7-9 to TRBJ2-7; 8 bases are a match to TRBD1. J gave up 2 bases and V 3 bases, and 12 bases lay outside the gene matches. This CDR3 contains 17 residues. CDR1 and CDR2 (germline): SEHNR, FQNEAQ (reference sequence). In nucleotides, the CDR3 is TGTGCCAGCAGCTTGGATTTAGGACAGGGACCTCCCTACGAGCAGTACTTC. Translated, it gives CASSLDLGQGPPYEQYF.

The chain uses TRBV30 and TRBJ2-7; 10 nucleotides agree with TRBD1. In germline, CDR1 is GTSNPN, CDR2 SVGIG (reference sequence). The J segment lost 2 bases and the V segment lost 3 bases, leaving 4 bases of the junction unmatched. This CDR3 has 14 amino acids. The CDR3 nucleotides are TGTGCCTGGAGGACGGGACAGGGGCCCTACGAGCAGTACTTC. Amino acids: CAWRTGQGPYEQYF. Combining the CDR3 with reference TRBV30 and TRBJ2-7 gives the whole variable domain SQTIHQWPATLVQPVGSPLSLECTVEGTSNPNLYWYRQAAGRGLQLLFYSVGIGQISSEVPQNLSASRPQDRQFILSSKKLLLSDSGFYLCAWRTGQGPYEQYFGPGTRLTVT.

The rearrangement links TRBV6-5 to TRBJ2-3; the D gene is possibly TRBD2 (7 bases). V was clipped by 3 bases and J by 5 bases, with 15 bases between them. The V gene's germline CDR1 is MNHEY and CDR2 SVGAGI. The CDR3 consists of 15 residues. CDR3 sequence: CASSYRGAVGDTQYF. As DNA, the CDR3 is TGTGCCAGCAGTTATCGGGGGGCCGTGGGAGATACGCAGTATTTT.

The CDR3 nucleotides are TGCGCCAGCAGTCTAGGGGTGGCCCCTAATGAAAAACTGTTTTTT. Its protein is CASSLGVAPNEKLFF. The J gene is TRBJ1-4, the V gene TRBV5-1; D is possibly TRBD1 (5 bases). The CDR3 spans 15 residues. V lost 5 bases to trimming and J lost 3 bases, with 14 bases between them. CDR1 and CDR2 from the germline V gene are SGHRS and YFSETQ.

V gene TRBV7-8 combines with J gene TRBJ1-2; D may be TRBD1 (5 bases). Trimming cost V 5 bases and J 2 bases, with 12 bases left between them. CDR3 length equals 14 residues. Germline-derived CDR1 and CDR2 are SGHVS and FQNEAQ. CDR3 amino acids: CASSVARGNYGYTF. CDR3 nucleotide sequence: TGTGCCAGCAGCGTGGCCCGGGGGAACTATGGCTACACCTTC.

The rearrangement links TRBV5-4 to TRBJ2-3; TRBD2 is a possible D gene (5 bases). V was clipped by 0 bases and J by 2 bases, with 16 bases between them. Germline CDR1 and CDR2: SGHNT and YYREEE (reference sequence). The CDR3 runs to 17 residues. Here the CDR3 DNA reads TGTGCCAGCAGCTTGGAGGCTAGCCGAATTCTCACAGATACGCAGTATTTT. Protein: CASSLEASRILTDTQYF.

The V and J genes are TRBV25-1 and TRBJ1-1, with a tentative D call TRBD1 (5 bases). The CDR3 runs to 13 residues. The ends were cut back, 4 bases at V and 3 bases at J, with 9 bases in the middle. Germline lookup yields CDR1 MGHDK and CDR2 SYGVNS. For the CDR3, the DNA is TGTGCCAGCAGTGTTGGAGGGGACACTGAAGCTTTCTTT. This codes for CASSVGGDTEAFF. The full variable domain, in which reference TRBV25-1 and TRBJ1-1 provide the parts outside the CDR3, is EADIYQTPRYLVIGTGKKITLECSQTMGHDKMYWYQQDPGMELHLIHYSYGVNSTEKGDLSSESTVSRIRTEHFPLTLESARPSHTSQYLCASSVGGDTEAFFGQGTRLTVV.

V is TRBV11-2 and J is TRBJ2-1; D is uncertain. This CDR3 spans 14 amino acids. Germline CDR1 is SGHAT and CDR2 is FQNNGV. Trimming took off 5 bases at V and 6 bases at J, with 14 bases between the two ends. The CDR3 loop is CASSPRVPGNEQFF. The CDR3 bases are TGTGCCAGCAGCCCGCGAGTCCCGGGCAATGAGCAGTTCTTC. Variable domain in full (rest from reference TRBV11-2 and TRBJ2-1): EAGVAQSPRYKIIEKRQSVAFWCNPISGHATLYWYQQILGQGPKLLIQFQNNGVVDDSQLPKDRFSAERLKGVDSTLKIQPAKLEDSAVYLCASSPRVPGNEQFFGPGTRLTVL.

The rearrangement joins TRBV6-4 to TRBJ2-3, with D tentatively TRBD1 (5 bases). The CDR3 consists of 14 residues. Trimming cost V 4 bases and J 0 bases, with 8 bases left between them. Looked up from germline, CDR1 is MRHNA and CDR2 is SNTAGT. CDR3 DNA sequence: TGTGCCAGCAGTGTAGACAGTAGCACAGATACGCAGTATTTT. Translated, it gives CASSVDSSTDTQYF.

The chain couples TRBV12-5 to TRBJ1-2; no clear D. This CDR3 comprises 15 residues. V was shortened by 0 bases and J by 8 bases, with 16 bases between the two germline ends. Germline V gives CDR1 LGHNT, CDR2 FRNRAP. The CDR3 is CASGLVRSGAGGYTF. DNA of the CDR3: TGTGCTAGTGGTTTGGTACGATCAGGTGCGGGGGGCTACACCTTC.

This clone appeared a few times. The chain recombines TRBV4-1 with TRBJ1-4; a possible D gene is TRBD1 (6 bases). Trimming left V 5 bases short and J 2 bases short, with 9 bases between. The CDR3 loop spans 14 amino acids. Germline CDR1 MGHRA, CDR2 YSYEKL. CDR3 in DNA: TGCGCCAGCAGCTCTCAGGGGACTAATGAAAAACTGTTTTTT. It codes for CASSSQGTNEKLFF.

V gene TRBV19 combines with J gene TRBJ2-4, with TRBD1 as a possible D gene (5 bases). Between the trimmed V and J ends, which lost 5 bases and 5 bases, there was a span of 13 bases. Germline CDR1 is LNHDA and CDR2 is SQIVND (reference sequence). This CDR3 spans 14 amino acids. The CDR3 reads CASSPRASENIQYF. The CDR3 DNA follows: TGTGCCAGTAGTCCCAGGGCTAGTGAAAACATTCAGTACTTC.

V gene TRBV29-1 combines with J gene TRBJ2-3, with TRBD1 matching over 10 bases. The ends lost 7 bases at V and 6 bases at J; junction bases unmatched: 10. The length of the CDR3 is 14 residues. Germline values: CDR1 SQVTM, CDR2 ANQGSEA. The CDR3 DNA sequence: TGCAGCGCCGAACCGACAGGGGGCAGGGATACGCAGTATTTT. Its translation: CSAEPTGGRDTQYF.

This clone was counted between two and nine times. V gene TRBV25-1 combines with J gene TRBJ2-7, with a possible D match to TRBD2 (5 bases). Looked up from germline, CDR1 is MGHDK and CDR2 is SYGVNS. The CDR3 runs 11 residues. Between the trimmed V and J ends, which lost 3 bases and 6 bases, there was a span of 6 bases. The DNA for the CDR3 is TGTGCCAGCAGTGATGCGGGCGAGCAGTACTTC. Translated, it gives CASSDAGEQYF.

This clone was recorded only once. The chain couples TRBV13 to TRBJ1-1; unclear D gene. V gave up 0 bases and J gave up 6 bases, with 5 bases separating them. The CDR3 covers 12 residues. Germline CDR1 and CDR2: PRHDT and FYEKMQ (reference sequence). Written as DNA, the CDR3 is TGTGCCAGCAGCTTAGGACGGGCTGAAGCTTTCTTT. It codes for CASSLGRAEAFF.

The V gene is TRBV19, the J gene TRBJ2-7, with TRBD1 matching over 12 bases. The V and J ends lost 4 bases and 5 bases, in that order; junction bases with no gene match: 6. CDR1 is LNHDA, CDR2 SQIVND, per germline (reference sequence). This CDR3 contains 15 residues. CDR3 in DNA: TGTGCCAGTAGTAACCGGGACAGGGGGCGCGACGAGCAGTACTTC. Residues: CASSNRDRGRDEQYF.

The chain uses TRBV5-1 and TRBJ2-1, with TRBD2 matching over 11 bases. Germline CDR1 reads SGHRS; CDR2 reads YFSETQ. CDR3 length: 20 residues. V gave up 3 bases and J gave up 5 bases; unmatched junction bases: 19. CDR3: CASSSPPPSLAGVEDNEQFF. The CDR3, as DNA: TGCGCCAGCAGCTCTCCACCCCCATCACTAGCGGGGGTAGAAGACAATGAGCAGTTCTTC.

The gene calls are TRBV9 and TRBJ2-3, with 13 bases aligning to TRBD2. J was trimmed by 4 bases and V by 3 bases; bases with no gene match: 2. CDR1 is SGDLS, CDR2 YYNGEE, per germline. CDR3 length: 15 residues. The CDR3 bases are TGTGCCAGCAGCGCCGGGACTAGCGGGGCAGATACGCAGTATTTT. Its translation: CASSAGTSGADTQYF. The complete variable domain, with remaining parts taken from reference TRBV9 and TRBJ2-3, reads DSGVTQTPKHLITATGQRVTLRCSPRSGDLSVYWYQQSLDQGLQFLIQYYNGEERAKGNILERFSAQQFPDLHSELNLSSLELGDSALYFCASSAGTSGADTQYFGPGTRLTVL.

CDR3 in amino acids: CASSPSGTGGAEEQFF. The CDR3 DNA is TGTGCCAGTAGTCCCTCCGGGACAGGGGGCGCGGAAGAGCAGTTCTTC. The chain employs TRBV19 and TRBJ2-1; 12 bases match TRBD1. The CDR3 totals 16 residues. Trimming removed 5 bases from V and 10 bases from J; junction bases left unmatched: 12. Looked up from germline, CDR1 is LNHDA and CDR2 is SQIVND (reference sequence). Supplemented by reference TRBV19 and TRBJ2-1, the full variable domain reads DGGITQSPKYLFRKEGQNVTLSCEQNLNHDAMYWYRQDPGQGLRLIYYSQIVNDFQKGDIAEGYSVSREKKESFPLTVTSAQKNPTAFYLCASSPSGTGGAEEQFFGPGTRLTVL.

The chain joins TRBV5-1 to TRBJ2-7, with 7 bases lining up with TRBD1. The CDR3 length is 17 residues. CDR1 is SGHRS, CDR2 YFSETQ, per germline. V shed 0 bases and J 2 bases; nucleotides not matched to a gene: 11. The CDR3 loop is CASSLGDDRARTYEQYF. The CDR3 coding sequence is TGCGCCAGCAGCTTGGGGGACGACAGGGCCCGGACCTACGAGCAGTACTTC.

The V gene is TRBV2, the J gene TRBJ2-3; 9 bases line up with TRBD2. This CDR3 is built from 16 residues. CDR1 and CDR2 from the germline V gene are SNHLY and FYNNEI. J lost 2 bases, V lost 4 bases, and 7 bases had no gene match. This CDR3 reads CASSGRVGLATDTQYF. CDR3 DNA: TGTGCCAGCAGTGGGAGGGTGGGACTAGCCACAGATACGCAGTATTTT.

The chain uses TRBV7-2 and TRBJ1-1; 8 bases line up with TRBD1. This CDR3 spans 13 amino acids. Trimming cost V 4 bases and J 8 bases; bases outside gene matches: 6. Looked up from germline, CDR1 is SGHTA and CDR2 is FQGNSA. Here the CDR3 DNA reads TGTGCCAGCAGCTCCCGGGACAGGACCGAAGCTTTCTTT. As protein: CASSSRDRTEAFF.